The rows below give T cell receptor beta chains drawn from one sample of a study of OX40 agonist ivuxolimab in advanced cancers. This table comes from immunoSEQ multiplex PCR, and its TCRdb copy is limited to in-frame clones, with some not included. The table includes fewer than 120,000 clones, more than 70% detected once. The sample was CD4+ or CD8+ T cells sorted from blood, taken in a trial of the OX40 agonist ivuxolimab. These receptors were obtained from an adult with an advanced solid tumor such as melanoma, head and neck, liver or kidney cancer. Both conserved end residues are part of each CDR3. The D gene is left open where the match is weak.

j_call	v_call	d_call	cdr3_aa	cdr3_nt
TRBJ2-5	TRBV5-4	-	CASSLTPAQETQYF	TGTGCCAGCAGCTTGACCCCGGCCCAAGAGACCCAGTACTTC
TRBJ1-1	TRBV5-6	-	CASSPNPGLTEAFF	TGTGCCAGCAGCCCAAATCCAGGCCTCACTGAAGCTTTCTTT
TRBJ1-5	TRBV18	TRBD1	CASSPGQGDQPQHF	TGTGCCAGCTCCCCGGGACAGGGCGATCAGCCCCAGCATTTT
TRBJ2-7	TRBV27	-	CASSFLWGYEQYF	TGTGCCAGCAGCTTTCTGTGGGGCTACGAGCAGTACTTC
TRBJ2-7	TRBV7-8	TRBD2	CASTRGGPYEQYF	TGTGCCAGCACCCGGGGGGGCCCCTACGAGCAGTACTTC
TRBJ1-4	TRBV5-4	TRBD1	CASSLELQGANEKLFF	TGTGCCAGCAGCTTGGAACTACAGGGGGCGAATGAAAAACTGTTTTTT
TRBJ2-5	TRBV10-3	-	CAIRRDTRETQYF	TGTGCCATCAGGCGGGACACACGAGAGACCCAGTACTTC
TRBJ1-5	TRBV2	-	CASTLGLQPQHF	TGTGCCAGCACATTAGGCCTTCAGCCCCAGCATTTT
TRBJ2-5	TRBV5-1	TRBD1	CASSKGQGAQETQYF	TGCGCCAGCAGCAAAGGACAGGGGGCTCAAGAGACCCAGTACTTC
TRBJ1-2	TRBV19	-	CASSIGQVGGYTF	TGTGCCAGTAGTATAGGTCAGGTTGGGGGCTACACCTTC
TRBJ2-5	TRBV5-4	-	CASSLPIGETQYF	TGTGCCAGCAGCCTCCCCATTGGGGAGACCCAGTACTTC
TRBJ2-5	TRBV2	-	CASSPTMDAGRAQYF	TGTGCCAGCAGTCCTACCATGGACGCGGGGCGGGCCCAGTACTTC
TRBJ2-7	TRBV7-2	-	CASSLDAGFSYEQYF	TGTGCCAGCAGCTTAGATGCGGGATTCTCCTACGAGCAGTACTTC
TRBJ2-3	TRBV7-2	TRBD2	CASSLSGTRVADTQYF	TGTGCCAGCAGCTTAAGTGGGACTAGAGTGGCGGATACGCAGTATTTT
TRBJ1-2	TRBV5-1	-	CASSPGVYGYTF	TGCGCCAGCAGCCCGGGAGTCTATGGCTACACCTTC